This T cell receptor (beta chain) comes out of a study of shared clonotypes between healthy human individuals. Across the study: Three plates were used per donor for CD4 naive, three for CD4 memory, two for CD8 naive and one for CD8 memory.

Turning to this clone: Its specificity is unknown.

Every immunoSEQ plate was one replicate of a subset's evenly spread DNA. Produced via immunoSEQ multiplex PCR; TCRdb's table is partial and in-frame only. The table has 2 million to 3 million clones, 80% to 95% seen once. General study points: Larger estimated richness was generally seen in naive subsets than in memory subsets.

V was clipped by 3 bases and J by 7 bases; unmatched bases: 9. This CDR3 has 15 amino acids. Germline V CDR1 and CDR2: MNHEY, SMNVEV (reference sequence). This sequence joins TRBV27 and TRBJ1-2, with 9 bases aligning to TRBD1. Material: naive CD4+ T cells from PBMCs. The subset is: CD45RA+ positively selected. This TCR was recovered from a man between 18 and 29 years old in good health. Some clones in this sample may be carry-over from other donors' samples. The chain's CDR3 is CASSFRTGENRGYTF. The CDR3 DNA reads TGTGCCAGCAGTTTCCGGACAGGGGAGAATCGTGGCTACACCTTC.